Presented here are 15 T cell receptor beta chains from one specimen sequenced in a study of control samples from healthy donors and cancer patients (dated by TCRdb to about 2020). Libraries were built with the immunoSEQ multiplex PCR assay. TCRdb carries this immuneACCESS record with in-frame sequences only. Its versions omit some clonotypes, under half of them owing to an unresolved V gene in the studies checked, with the rest unexplained. The sample yields about 61,000 clones; roughly 90% were counted once. The top ten clonotypes cover nearly 6% of the sample. Sequencing used PBMCs. These receptors all stem from a man in his 60s with colorectal cancer.

The J gene is TRBJ2-2, the V gene TRBV15; no reliable D call. The V end lost 2 bases, the J end lost 0 bases, and 4 bases lay between the germline ends. Per germline, CDR1 LNHNV and CDR2 YYDKDF (reference sequence). The CDR3 has 14 amino acids. CDR3 in amino acids: CATSRLANTGELFF. CDR3 nucleotides: TGTGCCACCAGCAGACTAGCGAACACCGGGGAGCTGTTTTTT. Full variable domain (rest looked up from reference TRBV15 and TRBJ2-2): DAMVIQNPRYQVTQFGKPVTLSCSQTLNHNVMYWYQQKSSQAPKLLFHYYDKDFNNEADTPDNFQSRRPNTSFCFLDIRSPGLGDTAMYLCATSRLANTGELFFGEGSRLTVL.

This clone turned up a few times. The chain links TRBV10-3 to TRBJ1-2; no firm D call. Germline loops: CDR1 ENHRY, CDR2 SYGVKD. The CDR3 runs 11 residues. V dropped 3 bases and J dropped 8 bases, with 7 bases sitting between them. The CDR3 nucleotides are TGTGCCATCAGTGACTCACGCGGCTACACCTTC. It is translated as CAISDSRGYTF.

The V call is TRBV5-4, the J call TRBJ2-1; 7 bases fit TRBD2. Germline CDR1 SGHNT, CDR2 YYREEE (reference sequence). V shed 4 bases, J shed 7 bases, and the junction held 11 bases outside the gene matches. The CDR3 is 15 residues long. The chain's CDR3 is CASSQEGRGVNEQFF. DNA for the CDR3: TGTGCCAGCAGCCAGGAGGGGAGGGGAGTAAATGAGCAGTTCTTC.

For the CDR3, the DNA is TGCGCCAGCAGCCAAGCTAGCGGGGGCGGCACAGATACGCAGTATTTT. Amino acids: CASSQASGGGTDTQYF. The V call is TRBV4-3, the J call TRBJ2-3, with 10 bases lining up with TRBD2. This CDR3 comprises 16 residues. Trimming at V came to 1 base and at J to 1 base, leaving 2 bases not matched to a gene. Germline-derived CDR1 and CDR2 are LGHNA and YSLEER.

This clone has a single count. V gene TRBV19 combines with J gene TRBJ1-3, with D possibly TRBD1 on 5 matching bases. Per germline, CDR1 LNHDA and CDR2 SQIVND (reference sequence). V lost 5 bases and J 0 bases, leaving 11 bases between the germline ends. This CDR3 contains 15 residues. CDR3 DNA: TGTGCCAGTAGTTACGACAGTCGCTCTGGAAACACCATATATTTT. It is translated as CASSYDSRSGNTIYF.

The genes are TRBV18 and TRBJ1-2; no clear D. The germline V and J ends were trimmed by 2 bases and 0 bases, with 10 bases remaining between them. Germline CDR1 reads KGHSH; CDR2 reads LQKENI. This CDR3 contains 15 residues. In nucleotides, the CDR3 is TGTGCCAGCTCACCATTGGACTCAGCTAACTATGGCTACACCTTC. It codes for CASSPLDSANYGYTF.

The chain uses TRBV6-5 and TRBJ2-1; D uncertain. The CDR3 has 13 amino acids. V dropped 5 bases and J dropped 7 bases, with 12 bases sitting between them. Germline V gene lookup returns CDR1 MNHEY and CDR2 SVGAGI. This CDR3 is CASSTTNENEQFF. The CDR3 DNA sequence: TGTGCCAGCAGTACGACAAACGAGAATGAGCAGTTCTTC.

In DNA form, the CDR3 reads TGTGCCAGCGGGTCGGACAGGGAGGCATTGGCAGATACGCAGTATTTT. This encodes CASGSDREALADTQYF. The chain combines TRBV5-4 with TRBJ2-3, with TRBD1 matching over 8 bases. V lost 7 bases and J lost 4; bases outside the gene matches: 14. CDR3 length equals 16 residues. Germline CDR1 is SGHNT and CDR2 is YYREEE (reference sequence).

J is TRBJ2-7 and V is TRBV29-1; D is uncertain. V gave up 4 bases and J gave up 6 bases, with 13 bases separating them. The CDR3 extends over 12 amino acids. The V gene's germline CDR1 is SQVTM and CDR2 ANQGSEA. The CDR3 region is CSVGMGMLEQYF. The CDR3 nucleotides are TGCAGCGTTGGGATGGGCATGCTCGAGCAGTACTTC.

This chain connects TRBV28 to TRBJ1-5; 7 positions agree with TRBD1. J lost 2 bases, V lost 6 bases, and 7 bases had no gene match. Looked up from germline, CDR1 is MDHEN and CDR2 is SYDVKM. CDR3 length: 15 residues. Written as DNA, the CDR3 is TGTGCCAGCAGCCCCCCGGGACAGCGCAATCAGCCCCAGCATTTT. This gives the protein CASSPPGQRNQPQHF.

The V and J genes are TRBV21-1 and TRBJ1-6; the D call of TRBD1 is as the table states it, not checked on the DNA. TRBV21-1 is a pseudogene locus. The CDR3 covers 20 residues. CDR3 in amino acids: CASSRHPRGTRPNYNSPLHF. CDR3 coding DNA: TGTGCCAGCAGCAGGCATCCCAGGGGCACACGACCTAACTATAATTCACCCCTCCACTTT.

V is TRBV12-3 or TRBV12-4 and J is TRBJ2-3; no clear D. V was clipped by 8 bases and J by 6 bases, with 12 bases between them. This CDR3 is built from 12 residues. The CDR3 spells CASQGMTDTQYF. CDR3 coding DNA: TGTGCCAGCCAAGGGATGACGGATACGCAGTATTTT.

CDR3 region: CASRTGTEETQYF. DNA of the CDR3: TGTGCCAGCCGGACAGGGACGGAAGAGACCCAGTACTTC. This sequence joins TRBV13 and TRBJ2-5; TRBD1 agrees at 8 bases. V gave up 8 bases and J gave up 3 bases; unmatched junction bases: 5. Germline V CDR1 and CDR2: PRHDT, FYEKMQ (reference sequence). The CDR3 is made up of 13 amino acids.

V usage is TRBV27 and J usage is TRBJ2-2, with 7 bases aligning to TRBD1. There are 14 residues in the CDR3. Trimming at V came to 5 bases and at J to 3 bases, leaving 3 bases not matched to a gene. The germline V gene encodes CDR1 MNHEY and CDR2 SMNVEV (reference sequence). CDR3 sequence reads: CASSRDRDTGELFF. The CDR3 nucleotides read TGTGCCAGCAGTCGCGACAGGGACACCGGGGAGCTGTTTTTT.

The rearrangement uses TRBV18 and TRBJ1-1; 7 bases fit TRBD1. The CDR3 loop spans 17 amino acids. The V segment lost 0 bases and the J segment 5 bases; nucleotides outside the gene matches: 12. Looked up from germline, CDR1 is KGHSH and CDR2 is LQKENI. In nucleotides, the CDR3 is TGTGCCAGCTCACCACCCAATAGGGGGCTAGATGGGACTGAAGCTTTCTTT. Amino acids: CASSPPNRGLDGTEAFF.